The entry that follows covers one T cell receptor (beta chain) sequence. The data belong to a study of shared clonotypes between healthy human individuals. Once extracted for a subset, genomic DNA was divided evenly among several immunoSEQ plates. The assay was immunoSEQ multiplex PCR, and TCRdb's table has in-frame clones only and misses some. The table lists about 2 million clones, about 95% of them singletons. CD45RO-negative, CCR7-selected cells formed the naive CD8 fraction, which excluded terminally differentiated effector memory CD45RA+ cells. The CDR3 is 14 amino acids. Trimming removed 1 base at V and 9 bases at J, with 10 bases between. Germline CDR1 reads MNHNS; CDR2 reads SASEGT.

This clonotype was obtained from a man between 18 and 29 years old in good health. Specimen: naive CD8+ T cells sorted from blood. This chain joins TRBV6-1 and TRBJ1-6; no clear D gene. This CDR3 is CASSEGGSFSPLHF. The CDR3 bases are TGTGCCAGCAGTGAAGGTGGCAGTTTTTCACCCCTCCACTTT.